What follows is one TCR beta chain and its context. TCRdb's table, derived via immunoSEQ multiplex PCR, lists solely in-frame clones and lacks some. The data show some 40,000 clones, around 87% seen once. The sample originates from a study of memory CD8 T cells in hepatitis C reinfection. Study summary: A couple of donors resolved primary infection, then developed chronic reinfection. A positive HCV RNA test after two negatives ≥60 days apart defined reinfection.

The germline V gene has CDR1 MNHNY and CDR2 SVGAGI (reference sequence). The V end lost 4 bases, the J end lost 4 bases, and 8 bases lay between the germline ends. The CDR3 totals 13 residues. Specified time point: peak reinfection, 3 to 8 weeks after reinfection detection. No in vitro expansion preceded TCR sequencing of the sorted cells. A couple of donors provided sorted CD3+ CD8+ CD45RO- naive CD8 T cells at all three reinfection time points. This chain joins TRBV6-6 and TRBJ1-5; possible D gene TRBD1, 5 bases. The clonotype originates from a man younger than 35 with hepatitis C virus infection. The sample comprised naive CD8+ T cells sorted from blood. The CDR3 DNA follows: TGTGCCAGCAGTTTCAACAGGAATCAGCCCCAGCATTTT. It yields the protein CASSFNRNQPQHF.